The 5 T cell receptor beta chains reported below all come from one sample, sequenced in a study of T cell responses to AZD1222 COVID-19 vaccine. Sequenced by immunoSEQ multiplex PCR; TCRdb stores in-frame clones only, minus some. The table records roughly 140,000 clones, approximately 90% of them present only once. The material sequenced was peripheral blood, taken 28 days after the second AZD1222 dose. The receptors shown here come from an adult who received the AZD1222 COVID-19 vaccine.

The chain is built from TRBV7-3 and TRBJ2-2; 8 positions match TRBD1. The V segment lost 5 bases and the J segment 5 bases; nucleotides outside the gene matches: 10. Germline V gene data show CDR1 as SGHTA and CDR2 as FQGTGA. This CDR3 has 16 amino acids. The CDR3 protein is CASSPTGRGLTGELFF. For the CDR3, the DNA is TGTGCCAGCAGCCCGACGGGCAGGGGGCTGACCGGGGAGCTGTTTTTT. The variable domain in full, with the rest retrieved from reference TRBV7-3 and TRBJ2-2, is GAGVSQTPSNKVTEKGKYVELRCDPISGHTALYWYRQSLGQGPEFLIYFQGTGAADDSGLPNDRFFAVRPEGSVSTLKIQRTERGDSAVYLCASSPTGRGLTGELFFGEGSRLTVL.

This chain uses TRBV29-1 with TRBJ1-4, with D possibly TRBD1 on 5 matching bases. Germline V gene sequence: CDR1 SQVTM, CDR2 ANQGSEA. Trimming took off 6 bases at V and 7 bases at J, with 12 bases between the two ends. The CDR3 is made up of 12 amino acids. This CDR3 reads CSVGGVSEKLFF. For the CDR3, the DNA is TGCAGCGTCGGGGGAGTCAGTGAAAAACTGTTTTTT.

The rearrangement uses TRBV6-5 and TRBJ1-1; unclear D gene. Germline V CDR1 and CDR2: MNHEY, SVGAGI. The CDR3 extends over 16 amino acids. The germline V and J ends were trimmed by 2 bases and 3 bases, with 16 bases remaining between them. CDR3 nucleotides: TGTGCCAGCAGTTACACGAATCTGGGCTTCGACACTGAAGCTTTCTTT. Its translation: CASSYTNLGFDTEAFF.

The chain combines TRBV7-8 with TRBJ2-1; unclear D gene. This CDR3 is 11 amino acids long. Germline loops: CDR1 SGHVS, CDR2 FQNEAQ. Trimming stripped 5 bases from V and 10 bases from J, with 9 bases between. CDR3 residues: CASSPAGEQFF. DNA for the CDR3: TGTGCCAGCAGCCCCGCTGGGGAGCAGTTCTTC.

This chain uses TRBV30 with TRBJ1-1; D uncertain. This CDR3 is 12 amino acids long. V was shortened by 5 bases and J by 1 base, with 8 bases between the two germline ends. CDR1 is GTSNPN, CDR2 SVGIG, per germline (reference sequence). Here the CDR3 reads CAWGPANTEAFF. The CDR3 DNA is TGTGCCTGGGGACCAGCGAACACTGAAGCTTTCTTT.